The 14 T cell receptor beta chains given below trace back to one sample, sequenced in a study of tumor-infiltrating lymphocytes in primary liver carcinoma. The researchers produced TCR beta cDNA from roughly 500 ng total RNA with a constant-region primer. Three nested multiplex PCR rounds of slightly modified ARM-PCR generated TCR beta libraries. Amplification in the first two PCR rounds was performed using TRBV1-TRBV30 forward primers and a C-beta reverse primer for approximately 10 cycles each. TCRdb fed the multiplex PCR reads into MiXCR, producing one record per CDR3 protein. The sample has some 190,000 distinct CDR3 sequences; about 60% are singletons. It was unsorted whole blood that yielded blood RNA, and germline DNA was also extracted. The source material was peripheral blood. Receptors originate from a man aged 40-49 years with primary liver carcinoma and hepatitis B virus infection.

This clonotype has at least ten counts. In DNA form, the CDR3 reads TGTGCCAGCAGCTTAGCGGGGGGCTCCTACGAGCAGTACTTC. Translating gives CASSLAGGSYEQYF. The chain employs TRBV11-1 and TRBJ2-7, with TRBD2 as a possible D gene (6 bases). CDR3 length: 14 residues. V lost 0 bases and J 0 bases, leaving 6 bases between the germline ends. The V gene's germline CDR1 is SGHAT and CDR2 FQDESV (reference sequence).

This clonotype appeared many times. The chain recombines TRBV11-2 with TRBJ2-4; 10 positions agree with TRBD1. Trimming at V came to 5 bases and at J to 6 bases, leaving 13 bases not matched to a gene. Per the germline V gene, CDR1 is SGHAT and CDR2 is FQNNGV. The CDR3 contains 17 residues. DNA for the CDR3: TGTGCCAGCAGCCCATTTGGGGGACAGGGGACGCGAAACATTCAGTACTTC. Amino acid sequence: CASSPFGGQGTRNIQYF.

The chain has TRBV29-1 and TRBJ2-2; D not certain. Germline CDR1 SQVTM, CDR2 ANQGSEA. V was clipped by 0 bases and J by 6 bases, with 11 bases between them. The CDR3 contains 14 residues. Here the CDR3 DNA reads TGCAGCGTTGAAGATCGGGTCTATCCCGGGGAGCTGTTTTTT. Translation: CSVEDRVYPGELFF.

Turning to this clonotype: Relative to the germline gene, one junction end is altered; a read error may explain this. DNA for the CDR3: TGTGCCGGCAGCCTAAGGGGGCTCGCAGGAAACACCATATATTTT. Amino acids: CAGSLRGLAGNTIYF. The rearrangement joins TRBV11-2 to TRBJ1-3; TRBD1 matches 7 bases. Germline V gives CDR1 SGHAT, CDR2 FQNNGV. The CDR3 spans 15 residues.

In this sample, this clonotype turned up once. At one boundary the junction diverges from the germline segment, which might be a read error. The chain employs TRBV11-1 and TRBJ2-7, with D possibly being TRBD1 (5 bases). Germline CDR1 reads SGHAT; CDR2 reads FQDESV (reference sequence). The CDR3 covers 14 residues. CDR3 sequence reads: CASSPRDRKYEQYF. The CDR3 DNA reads TGCGCCAGCAGCCCGCGAGACAGAAAATACGAGCAGTACTTC.

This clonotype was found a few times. The CDR3, as DNA: TGTGCCAGCAGTCCCGACCCGGGGGGGTACAATGAGCAGTTCTTC. It encodes CASSPDPGGYNEQFF. This rearrangement joins TRBV12-3 or TRBV12-4 to TRBJ2-1; 8 bases map to TRBD2. J was trimmed by 4 bases and V by 5 bases; bases with no gene match: 7. The CDR3 runs to 15 residues.

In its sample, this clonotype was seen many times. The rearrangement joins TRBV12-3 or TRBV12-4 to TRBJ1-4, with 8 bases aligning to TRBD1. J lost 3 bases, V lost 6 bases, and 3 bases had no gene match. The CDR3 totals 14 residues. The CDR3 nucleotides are TGTGCCAGCAGGCGGGGACAGGCTAATGAAAAACTGTTTTTT. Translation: CASRRGQANEKLFF.

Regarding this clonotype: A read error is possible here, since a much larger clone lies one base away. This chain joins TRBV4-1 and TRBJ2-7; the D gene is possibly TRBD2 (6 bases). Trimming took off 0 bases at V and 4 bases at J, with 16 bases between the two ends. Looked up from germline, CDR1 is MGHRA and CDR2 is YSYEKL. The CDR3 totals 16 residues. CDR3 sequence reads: CASSQDPVGRGYEQYF. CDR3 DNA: TGCGCCAGCAGCCAAGATCCGGTCGGCCGGGGGTACGAGCAGTACTTC.

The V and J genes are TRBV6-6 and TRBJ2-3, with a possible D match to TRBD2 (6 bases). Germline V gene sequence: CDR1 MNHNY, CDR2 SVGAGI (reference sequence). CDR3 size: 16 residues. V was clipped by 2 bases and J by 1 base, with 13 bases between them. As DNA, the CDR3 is TGTGCCAGCAGTTACCTATCGGGAGACGGCACAGATACGCAGTATTTT. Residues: CASSYLSGDGTDTQYF.

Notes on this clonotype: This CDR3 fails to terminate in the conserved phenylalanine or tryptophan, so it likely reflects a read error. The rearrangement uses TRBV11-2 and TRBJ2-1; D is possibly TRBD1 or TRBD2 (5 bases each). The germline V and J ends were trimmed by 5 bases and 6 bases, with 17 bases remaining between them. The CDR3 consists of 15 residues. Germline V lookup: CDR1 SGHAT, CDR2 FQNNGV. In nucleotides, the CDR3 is TGTGCCAGCAGCCCTCGGGTCTGTGGGGGCAATGAGCAGTTCTTA. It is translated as CASSPRVCGGNEQFL.

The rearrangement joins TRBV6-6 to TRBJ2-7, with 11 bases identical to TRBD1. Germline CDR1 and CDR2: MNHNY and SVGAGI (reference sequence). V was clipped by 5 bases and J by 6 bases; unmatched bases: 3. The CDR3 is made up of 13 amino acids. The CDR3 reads CASSRGTGGEQYV. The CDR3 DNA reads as TGTGCCAGCAGTCGAGGGACAGGGGGCGAGCAGTACGTC.

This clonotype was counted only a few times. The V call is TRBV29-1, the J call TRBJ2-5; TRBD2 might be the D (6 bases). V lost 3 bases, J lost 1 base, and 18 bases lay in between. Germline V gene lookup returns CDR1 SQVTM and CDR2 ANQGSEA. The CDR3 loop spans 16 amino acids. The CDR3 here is CSVDHLTEGFQETQYF. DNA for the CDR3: TGCAGCGTTGACCATCTTACGGAGGGCTTCCAAGAGACCCAGTACTTC.

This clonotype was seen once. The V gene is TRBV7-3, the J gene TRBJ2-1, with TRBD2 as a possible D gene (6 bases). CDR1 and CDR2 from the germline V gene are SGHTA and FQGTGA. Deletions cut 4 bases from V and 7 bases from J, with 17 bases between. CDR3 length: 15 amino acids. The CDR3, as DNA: TGTGCCAGCAGCTCTATGAGCGCCGCGGGGAATGAGCAGTTCTTC. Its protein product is CASSSMSAAGNEQFF.

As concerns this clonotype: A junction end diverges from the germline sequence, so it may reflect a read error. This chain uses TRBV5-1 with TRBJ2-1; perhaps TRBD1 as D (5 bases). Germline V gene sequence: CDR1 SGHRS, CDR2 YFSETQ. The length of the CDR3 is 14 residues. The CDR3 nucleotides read TGCGCCAGCAGCTTGGTAGCAGGGCCCAATGAGCAGCTCTTC. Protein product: CASSLVAGPNEQLF.